This T cell receptor beta chain was identified in a study of vaccination effects on CD4 cells after COVID-19. Study-level background: Participants received two doses of either the BNT162b2 or mRNA-1273 vaccine. PBMC were cultured at around 2 million per well with about 10 IU/ml IL-2 and about 9.2 ug/ml peptides.

Method: immunoSEQ multiplex PCR; TCRdb's copy keeps in-frame clones and lacks some. The sample carries more than 30,000 clones, around 70% recorded once. Comments on this clone: The antigen is unknown.

Germline V lookup: CDR1 SGHVS, CDR2 FQNEAQ. The germline V and J ends were trimmed by 5 bases and 2 bases, with 18 bases remaining between them. The CDR3 totals 16 residues. Findings of the study overall: Clones induced by infection and by vaccine showed marked clonal contraction late after vaccination.

Isolating CD4+ T cells followed more than eight days of culture. This receptor was taken from a human donor who received a COVID-19 vaccine. Here the sequenced sample was CD4+ T cells from PBMCs cultured without peptide, taken before COVID-19 vaccination. The V call is TRBV7-8, the J call TRBJ2-5, with no clear D. CDR3 bases: TGTGCCAGCAGCCCCGTTACCCATACTGCTCAAGAGACCCAGTACTTC. Encoded protein: CASSPVTHTAQETQYF.